The 15 T cell receptor beta chains given below trace back to one sample, sequenced in a study of blood T cell repertoires in COVID-19. Assay used: immunoSEQ multiplex PCR; TCRdb lists only in-frame clones, some missing. This table holds approximately 120,000 clones, 70% to 80% found once. The sample comprised peripheral blood. The source of these receptors is a human donor in a cohort sampled during active COVID-19.

This chain links TRBV19 with TRBJ2-1, with D perhaps TRBD2 (6 bases). This CDR3 has 18 residues. V was trimmed by 3 bases and J by 1 base, leaving 19 bases between them. The germline V gene has CDR1 LNHDA and CDR2 SQIVND (reference sequence). This chain's CDR3 is CASSISLPGSGSYNEQFF. In DNA, the CDR3 is TGTGCCAGTAGTATTAGTCTTCCGGGAAGCGGGTCCTACAATGAGCAGTTCTTC.

V gene TRBV7-2 combines with J gene TRBJ1-1; D may be TRBD1 (5 bases). The CDR3 runs to 14 residues. Deletions cut 4 bases from V and 4 bases from J, with 13 bases between. Looked up from germline, CDR1 is SGHTA and CDR2 is FQGNSA. The CDR3 bases are TGTGCCAGCAGCTCCCTTGGGGCGCTCACTGAAGCTTTCTTT. Translation gives CASSSLGALTEAFF. Full variable domain (missing parts from reference TRBV7-2 and TRBJ1-1): GAGVSQSPSNKVTEKGKDVELRCDPISGHTALYWYRQSLGQGLEFLIYFQGNSAPDKSGLPSDRFSAERTGGSVSTLTIQRTQQEDSAVYLCASSSLGALTEAFFGQGTRLTVV.

This chain connects TRBV10-3 to TRBJ1-2, with D perhaps TRBD1 (6 bases). The V and J ends lost 4 bases and 4 bases respectively, with 19 bases between them. Germline lookup yields CDR1 ENHRY and CDR2 SYGVKD. The CDR3 is 16 residues long. The CDR3 region has the DNA TGTGCCATCAGTGTAAACAGGGATCAGCACCTCTATGGCTACACCTTC. As protein: CAISVNRDQHLYGYTF.

DNA of the CDR3: TGTGCCATCGGGTACACGGGGGTTTCCGAGCAGTACTTC. This encodes CAIGYTGVSEQYF. The V call is TRBV10-3, the J call TRBJ2-7; D may be TRBD2 (6 bases). Germline values: CDR1 ENHRY, CDR2 SYGVKD. V was clipped by 8 bases and J by 6 bases, with 17 bases between them. This CDR3 has 13 residues.

This chain uses TRBV5-1 with TRBJ2-7; 12 bases map to TRBD2. The V and J ends lost 3 bases and 3 bases, in that order; junction bases with no gene match: 1. The CDR3 is made up of 14 amino acids. The germline gives CDR1 SGHRS, CDR2 YFSETQ. CDR3 DNA: TGCGCCAGCAGCTCGGGACTAGCGGGCTACGAGCAGTACTTC. Its translation: CASSSGLAGYEQYF.

This chain joins TRBV7-2 and TRBJ2-2; weak D call: TRBD1 (5 bases). This CDR3 region has 13 residues. Germline assignment: CDR1 SGHTA and CDR2 FQGNSA. The V end lost 3 bases, the J end lost 6 bases, and 8 bases lay between the germline ends. As DNA, the CDR3 is TGTGCCAGCAGCTTCAGGGCGGCCGGGGAGCTGTTTTTT. Encoded protein: CASSFRAAGELFF.

The chain carries TRBV10-3 and TRBJ1-1; 7 bases match TRBD1. The V gene's germline CDR1 is ENHRY and CDR2 SYGVKD. J was trimmed by 0 bases and V by 9 bases; bases with no gene match: 4. CDR3 length equals 13 residues. CDR3: CAMRTGLNTEAFF. The CDR3 DNA sequence: TGTGCCATGAGGACAGGTTTGAACACTGAAGCTTTCTTT.

Written as DNA, the CDR3 is TGTGCCAGCAGTGACGGGAGGAAAACTGAGGTGACAGATACGCAGTATTTT. Translated, it gives CASSDGRKTEVTDTQYF. This rearrangement joins TRBV25-1 to TRBJ2-3; 7 bases fit TRBD2. This CDR3 is 17 amino acids long. Unmatched junction bases numbered 12, after V lost 3 bases and J lost 3 bases. Germline V CDR1 and CDR2: MGHDK, SYGVNS.

Concerning this clone itself: Just one base apart from a much larger clone, this may be a read error. This chain links TRBV11-3 with TRBJ1-1; 7 bases are a match to TRBD1. CDR1 and CDR2 (germline): SGHNT, YENEEA. Unmatched junction bases numbered 0, after V lost 2 bases and J lost 3 bases. The CDR3 covers 13 residues. For the CDR3, the DNA is TGTGCCAGCAGCTTAACAGGGGACACTGAAGCTTTCTTT. Translated: CASSLTGDTEAFF.

V gene TRBV7-2 combines with J gene TRBJ1-6; 7 bases are shared with TRBD1. J was trimmed by 6 bases and V by 5 bases; bases with no gene match: 7. Per germline, CDR1 SGHTA and CDR2 FQGNSA. CDR3 length equals 15 residues. The CDR3 loop is CASSQGTAGNSPLHF. Here the CDR3 DNA reads TGTGCCAGCAGCCAAGGGACAGCCGGTAATTCACCCCTCCACTTT.

This clone was detected ten times or more. This chain uses TRBV30 with TRBJ1-1; D gene ambiguous. Trimming cost V 5 bases and J 0 bases, with 4 bases left between them. The CDR3 has 11 amino acids. The V gene's germline CDR1 is GTSNPN and CDR2 SVGIG (reference sequence). CDR3 protein: CAWYMNTEAFF. DNA of the CDR3: TGTGCCTGGTACATGAACACTGAAGCTTTCTTT.

V and J are TRBV28 and TRBJ1-2, with D perhaps TRBD1 (5 bases). The germline V gene encodes CDR1 MDHEN and CDR2 SYDVKM. The CDR3 totals 12 residues. V was trimmed by 11 bases and J by 4 bases, leaving 14 bases between them. Here the CDR3 reads CAHRQPPYGYTF. CDR3 sequence (DNA): TGTGCCCATAGACAGCCTCCCTATGGCTACACCTTC.

The genes are TRBV30 and TRBJ2-7, with TRBD1 matching over 8 bases. Germline CDR1 and CDR2: GTSNPN and SVGIG (reference sequence). V trimming: 3 bases; J trimming: 2 bases; junction bases outside the gene matches: 3. The CDR3 contains 13 residues. In DNA form, the CDR3 reads TGTGCCTGGAGGCAGGGGGCCGCCTACGAGCAGTACTTC. This sequence encodes CAWRQGAAYEQYF.

The chain couples TRBV28 to TRBJ1-3; a possible D gene is TRBD1 (5 bases). V gave up 6 bases and J gave up 3 bases, with 12 bases separating them. The CDR3 loop spans 14 amino acids. In germline, CDR1 is MDHEN, CDR2 SYDVKM. The CDR3, as DNA: TGTGCCAGCAGCCGCGGGGGGTATGGAAACACCATATATTTT. Protein: CASSRGGYGNTIYF.

The chain joins TRBV2 to TRBJ2-2; the D is unclear. V lost 8 bases and J 7 bases, leaving 17 bases between the germline ends. Germline V gene data show CDR1 as SNHLY and CDR2 as FYNNEI. The CDR3 loop spans 14 amino acids. The CDR3 nucleotides read TGTGCCAGCTTTTCGGTCCCCGAGATCGGGGAGCTGTTTTTT. Translated, it gives CASFSVPEIGELFF. Supplemented by reference TRBV2 and TRBJ2-2, the full variable domain reads EPEVTQTPSHQVTQMGQEVILRCVPISNHLYFYWYRQILGQKVEFLVSFYNNEISEKSEIFDDQFSVERPDGSNFTLKIRSTKLEDSAMYFCASFSVPEIGELFFGEGSRLTVL.